This T cell receptor beta chain was sequenced during a study of human T cells and chemical hapten exposure. This clonotype was observed many times. The V and J ends lost 2 bases and 5 bases respectively, with 9 bases between them. This CDR3 has 13 amino acids. Germline lookup yields CDR1 MDHEN and CDR2 SYDVKM. The template was total RNA from unfractionated whole blood. MiXCR was run by TCRdb on the 5' RACE reads, yielding one entry per CDR3 protein. The table lists more than 140,000 distinct CDR3 sequences, over 3.5% of them singletons. The V and J genes are TRBV28 and TRBJ2-5, with D perhaps matching TRBD2 (6 bases). This receptor was identified in a female donor in good health. The CDR3: CASSLGGTETQYF. The CDR3 DNA is TGTGCCAGCAGTTTAGGAGGGACGGAGACCCAGTACTTC.